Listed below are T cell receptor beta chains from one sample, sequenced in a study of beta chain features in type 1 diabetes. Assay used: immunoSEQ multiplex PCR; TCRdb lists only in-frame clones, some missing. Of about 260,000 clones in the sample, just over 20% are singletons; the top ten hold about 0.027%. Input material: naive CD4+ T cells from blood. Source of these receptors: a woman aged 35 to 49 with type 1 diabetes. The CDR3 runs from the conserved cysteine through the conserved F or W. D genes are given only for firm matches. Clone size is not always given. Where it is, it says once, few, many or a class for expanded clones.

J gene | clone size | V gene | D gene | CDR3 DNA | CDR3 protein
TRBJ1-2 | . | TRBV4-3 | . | TGCGCCAGCAGCCAAGACCGCAGAGGCTACACCTTC | CASSQDRRGYTF
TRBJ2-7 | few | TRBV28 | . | TGTGCCAGCAGTTCACAGGGCACCTACGAGCAGTACTTC | CASSSQGTYEQYF
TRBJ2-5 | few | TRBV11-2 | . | TGTGCCAGCAGCTTAACAGGAAGCGGGGAGACCCAGTACTTC | CASSLTGSGETQYF
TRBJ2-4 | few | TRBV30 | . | TGTGCCTGGAGTAGAAGGGGCGCCGAAGACATTCAGTACTTC | CAWSRRGAEDIQYF
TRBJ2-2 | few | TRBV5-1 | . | TGCGCCAGCACCCTCGAGCCGGAGGCCGCGGAGCTGTTTTTT | CASTLEPEAAELFF
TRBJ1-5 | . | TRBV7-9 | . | TGTGCCAGCAGTCTAAAAGGGGATAGCAATCAGCCCCAGCATTTT | CASSLKGDSNQPQHF
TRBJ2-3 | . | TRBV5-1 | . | TGCGCCAGCAGCTCCTCCGATACGCAGTATTTT | CASSSSDTQYF
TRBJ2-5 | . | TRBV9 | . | TGTGCCAGCAGCGTAGCCTCTCAGGGGCCCCCGGGGACCCAGTACTTC | CASSVASQGPPGTQYF
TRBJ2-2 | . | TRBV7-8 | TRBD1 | TGTGCCAGCAGCTTGGACAGGGAGTTGGACACCGGGGAGCTGTTTTTT | CASSLDRELDTGELFF
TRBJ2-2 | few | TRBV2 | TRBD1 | TGTGCCAGCAGTCCGACAGGGGCGCGGGTCACCGGGGAGCTGTTTTTT | CASSPTGARVTGELFF
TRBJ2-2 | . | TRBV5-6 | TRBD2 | TGTGCCAGCAGCGGTACCATAGCGGGGGGGAACACCGGGGAGCTGTTTTTT | CASSGTIAGGNTGELFF
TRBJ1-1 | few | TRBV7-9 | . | TGTGCCAGCGGAACAGTGAACACTGAAGCTTTCTTT | CASGTVNTEAFF
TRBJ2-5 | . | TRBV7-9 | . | TGTGCCAGCAGCTTATCAGGGGAAGAGACCCAGTACTTC | CASSLSGEETQYF
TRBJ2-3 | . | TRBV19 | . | TGTGCCAGTAGTCCGCAGGGGCCCACAGATACGCAGTATTTT | CASSPQGPTDTQYF
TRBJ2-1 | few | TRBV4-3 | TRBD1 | TGCGCCAGCAGGGCTCTGGGACAGCCCTACAATGAGCAGTTCTTC | CASRALGQPYNEQFF
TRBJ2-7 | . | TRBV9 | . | TGTGCCAGCACCCCAGGGGGGACAAGTTACGAGCAGTACTTC | CASTPGGTSYEQYF
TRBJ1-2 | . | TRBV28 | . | TGTGCCAGCGGACCAGGGCAGGGGTATGGCTACACCTTC | CASGPGQGYGYTF
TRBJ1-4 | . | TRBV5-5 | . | TGTGCCAGCAGCACCACCGGGACACGCAATGAAAAACTGTTTTTT | CASSTTGTRNEKLFF
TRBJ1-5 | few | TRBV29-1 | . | TGCAGCGTCGTCTCACAGGGATTCGGTCAGCCCCAGCATTTT | CSVVSQGFGQPQHF
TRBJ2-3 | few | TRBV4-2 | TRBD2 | TGTGCCAGCAGCCAATTAGGACTAGCAGGGATAGATACGCAGTATTTT | CASSQLGLAGIDTQYF
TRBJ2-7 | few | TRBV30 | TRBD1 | TGTGCCTGGGACAGGGGGAAAAGCTACGAGCAGTACTTC | CAWDRGKSYEQYF
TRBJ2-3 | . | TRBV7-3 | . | TGTGCCAGCAGCTTTTCTAGCGCCCGCACAGATACGCAGTATTTT | CASSFSSARTDTQYF
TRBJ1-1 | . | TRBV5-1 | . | TGCGCCAGCAGCGGTGACAGGCTAGGAGGAACTGAAGCTTTCTTT | CASSGDRLGGTEAFF
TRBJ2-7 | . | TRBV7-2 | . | TGTGCCAGCAGCCCCCGGGACAAGAGCTACGAGCAGTACTTC | CASSPRDKSYEQYF
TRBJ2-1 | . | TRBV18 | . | TGTGCCAGCTCATCCTACTCGAGTTCAGGGAATGAGCAGTTCTTC | CASSSYSSSGNEQFF
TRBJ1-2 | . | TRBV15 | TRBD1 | TGTGCCACCAGCAGAGATCGCGGGACAGGACGGTACTATGGCTACACCTTC | CATSRDRGTGRYYGYTF
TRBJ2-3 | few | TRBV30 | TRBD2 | TGTGCCTGGGGCCCCCTGAGCGGGAGAGGGGCAGATACGCAGTATTTT | CAWGPLSGRGADTQYF
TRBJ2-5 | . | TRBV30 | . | TGTGCCTGGAGTGTAGTGGGGGCGGGAGAGACCCAGTACTTC | CAWSVVGAGETQYF
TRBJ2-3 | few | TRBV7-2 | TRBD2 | TGTGCCAGCAGCTTAGTAGCGGGAGCGGTAGATACGCAGTATTTT | CASSLVAGAVDTQYF
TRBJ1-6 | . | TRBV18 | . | TGTGCCAGCTCAGTGAAGGCGGAAAATTCACCCCTCCACTTT | CASSVKAENSPLHF
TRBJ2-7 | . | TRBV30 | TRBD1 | TGTGCCTGGAGTGTGGAGACAGGGGTTGGCGATCCGAGCCGCGAGCAGTACTTC | CAWSVETGVGDPSREQYF
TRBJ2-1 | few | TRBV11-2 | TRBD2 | TGTGCCAGCAGTTTAGCGGGTACCTACAATGAGCAGTTCTTC | CASSLAGTYNEQFF
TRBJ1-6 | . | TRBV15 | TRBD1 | TGTGCCACCAGCGATGGGACAGGGTATAATTCACCCCTCCACTTT | CATSDGTGYNSPLHF